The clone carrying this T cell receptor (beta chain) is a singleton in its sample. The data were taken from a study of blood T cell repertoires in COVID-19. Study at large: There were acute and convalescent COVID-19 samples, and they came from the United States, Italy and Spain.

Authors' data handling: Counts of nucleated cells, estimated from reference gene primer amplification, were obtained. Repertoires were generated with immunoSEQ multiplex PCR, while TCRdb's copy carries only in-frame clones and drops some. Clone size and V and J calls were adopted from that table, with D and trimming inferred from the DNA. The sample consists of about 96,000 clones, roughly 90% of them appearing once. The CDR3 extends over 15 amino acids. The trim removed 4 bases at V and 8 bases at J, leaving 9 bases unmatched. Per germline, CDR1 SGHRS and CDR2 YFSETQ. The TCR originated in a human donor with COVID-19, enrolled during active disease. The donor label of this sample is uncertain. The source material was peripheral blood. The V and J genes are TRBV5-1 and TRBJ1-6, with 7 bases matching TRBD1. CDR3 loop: CASSKTGTEDSPLHF. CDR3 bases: TGCGCCAGCAGCAAAACCGGGACAGAGGATTCACCCCTCCACTTT.